This T cell receptor beta chain came from a study of blood T cell repertoires in COVID-19. Sequenced by immunoSEQ multiplex PCR; TCRdb stores in-frame clones only, minus some. The sample comprises about 48,000 clones, approximately 85% of which are singletons, and 7.3% rests with the top ten. The V gene's germline CDR1 is SGHRS and CDR2 YFSETQ. This CDR3 is 16 amino acids long. V shed 2 bases and J shed 0 bases, with 14 bases lying between them. This receptor was identified in a man aged 40-49 years with acute or convalescent COVID-19. This chain links TRBV5-1 with TRBJ1-1, with a possible D match to TRBD1 (5 bases). The sequenced sample consisted of peripheral blood. CDR3 coding DNA: TGCGCCAGCAGCTTCTATGCTACAGGTGTGAACACTGAAGCTTTCTTT. Translated: CASSFYATGVNTEAFF.